This note documents a single T cell receptor (beta chain) sequence. The source of the sample is a study of blood T cell repertoires in COVID-19. Study overall: Researchers got acute and convalescent COVID-19 samples from the United States, Italy and Spain. The cDNA or gDNA used as material had been derived from T cells, B-cell-depleted T cells, or PBMCs.

In the original processing: It was from reference gene primer amplification that nucleated cell counts were estimated. The table came from immunoSEQ multiplex PCR; TCRdb's copy has only in-frame clones and leaves some out. The V and J calls and clone size were taken over from that table, and D and trimming were inferred from the DNA. The table lists about 150,000 clones, about 90% of them singletons. The origin of this receptor is a woman in her sixties with active or convalescent COVID-19. Specimen: peripheral blood.

The CDR3 region is CASSSSYQETQYF. The CDR3 DNA sequence: TGTGCCAGCAGCTCCTCGTACCAAGAGACCCAGTACTTC. V usage is TRBV7-2 and J usage is TRBJ2-5, with unresolved D. This CDR3 is built from 13 residues. V shed 4 bases and J shed 0 bases, with 6 bases lying between them. Germline CDR1 SGHTA, CDR2 FQGNSA.